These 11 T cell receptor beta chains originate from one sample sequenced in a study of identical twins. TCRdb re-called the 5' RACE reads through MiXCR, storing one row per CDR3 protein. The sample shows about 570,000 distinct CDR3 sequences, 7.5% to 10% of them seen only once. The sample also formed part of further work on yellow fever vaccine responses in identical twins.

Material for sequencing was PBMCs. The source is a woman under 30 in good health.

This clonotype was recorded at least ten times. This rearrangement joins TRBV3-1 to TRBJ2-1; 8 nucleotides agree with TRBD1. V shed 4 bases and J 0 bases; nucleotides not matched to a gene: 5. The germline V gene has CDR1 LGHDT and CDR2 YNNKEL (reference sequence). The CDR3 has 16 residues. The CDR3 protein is CASSRQGPSSYNEQFF. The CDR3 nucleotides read TGTGCCAGCAGCCGACAGGGGCCTAGCTCCTACAATGAGCAGTTCTTC.

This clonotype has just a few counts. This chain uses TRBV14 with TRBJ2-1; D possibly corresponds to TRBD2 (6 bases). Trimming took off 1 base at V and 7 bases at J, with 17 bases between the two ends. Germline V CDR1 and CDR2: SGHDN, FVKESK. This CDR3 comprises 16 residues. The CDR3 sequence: CASSQAGLTDRNEQFF. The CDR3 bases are TGTGCCAGCAGCCAAGCCGGACTAACCGATAGAAATGAGCAGTTCTTC.

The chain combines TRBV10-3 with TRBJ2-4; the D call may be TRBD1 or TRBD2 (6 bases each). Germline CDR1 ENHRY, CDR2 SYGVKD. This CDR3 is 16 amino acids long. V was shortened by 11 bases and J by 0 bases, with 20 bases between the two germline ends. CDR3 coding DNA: TGTGCCGACCGGGGGATGGACAGACTAGCCAAAAACATTCAGTACTTC. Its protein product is CADRGMDRLAKNIQYF.

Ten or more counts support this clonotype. Here the CDR3 DNA reads TGTGCCAGCAGCTCCCGGGACATCAACTCCGAGCAGTACTTC. Translation gives CASSSRDINSEQYF. This chain uses TRBV7-9 with TRBJ2-7; TRBD1 might be the D (6 bases). V lost 4 bases to trimming and J lost 6 bases, with 16 bases between them. The CDR3 sequence is 14 residues long. Germline CDR1 SEHNR, CDR2 FQNEAQ (reference sequence).

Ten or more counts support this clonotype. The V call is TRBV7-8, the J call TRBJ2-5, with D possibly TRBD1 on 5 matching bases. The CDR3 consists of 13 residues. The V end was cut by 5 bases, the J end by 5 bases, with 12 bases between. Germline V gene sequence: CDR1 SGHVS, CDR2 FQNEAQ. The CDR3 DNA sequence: TGTGCCAGCAGCCTCTACAGGTGGGAGACCCAGTACTTC. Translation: CASSLYRWETQYF.

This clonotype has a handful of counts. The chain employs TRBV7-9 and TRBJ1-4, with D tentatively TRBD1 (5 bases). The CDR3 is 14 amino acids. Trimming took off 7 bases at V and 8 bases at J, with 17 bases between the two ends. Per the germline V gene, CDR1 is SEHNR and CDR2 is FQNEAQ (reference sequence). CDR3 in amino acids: CASISAGEGEKLFF. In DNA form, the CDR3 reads TGTGCCAGCATCTCAGCGGGGGAAGGAGAAAAACTGTTTTTT.

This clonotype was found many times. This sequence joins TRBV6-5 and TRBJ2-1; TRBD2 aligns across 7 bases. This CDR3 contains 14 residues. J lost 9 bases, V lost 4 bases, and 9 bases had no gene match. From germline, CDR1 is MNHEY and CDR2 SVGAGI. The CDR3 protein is CASSFGLGASEQFF. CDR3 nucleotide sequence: TGTGCCAGCAGTTTCGGACTAGGGGCGAGTGAGCAGTTCTTC.

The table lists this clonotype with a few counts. The CDR3 protein is CASSFGGSRRETQYF. In nucleotides, the CDR3 is TGTGCCAGCAGTTTCGGCGGGAGTCGGAGGGAGACCCAGTACTTC. The rearrangement links TRBV12-3 or TRBV12-4 to TRBJ2-5; TRBD2 matches at 7 bases. V lost 3 bases, J lost 5 bases, and 9 bases stayed unmatched. This CDR3 comprises 15 residues.

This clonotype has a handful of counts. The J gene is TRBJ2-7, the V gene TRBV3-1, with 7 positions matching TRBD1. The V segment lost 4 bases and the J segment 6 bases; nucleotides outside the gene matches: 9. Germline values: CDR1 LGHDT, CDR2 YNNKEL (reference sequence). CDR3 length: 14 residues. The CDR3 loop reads CASSLGTALSEQYF. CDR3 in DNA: TGTGCCAGCAGCCTCGGGACAGCCCTTAGCGAGCAGTACTTC.

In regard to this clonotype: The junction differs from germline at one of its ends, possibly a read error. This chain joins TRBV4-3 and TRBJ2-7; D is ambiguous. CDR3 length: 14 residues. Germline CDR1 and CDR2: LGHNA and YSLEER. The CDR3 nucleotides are TGCGCCAGCAGCCAAGAAGCAGGCCCCTACGAGCAGAACTTC. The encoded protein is CASSQEAGPYEQNF.

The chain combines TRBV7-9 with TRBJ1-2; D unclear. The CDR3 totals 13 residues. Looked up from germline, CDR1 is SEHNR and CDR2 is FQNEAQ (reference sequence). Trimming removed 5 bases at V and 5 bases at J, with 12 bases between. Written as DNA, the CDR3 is TGTGCCAGCAGCACCTCGTTGGGGTATGGCTACACCTTC. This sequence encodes CASSTSLGYGYTF.